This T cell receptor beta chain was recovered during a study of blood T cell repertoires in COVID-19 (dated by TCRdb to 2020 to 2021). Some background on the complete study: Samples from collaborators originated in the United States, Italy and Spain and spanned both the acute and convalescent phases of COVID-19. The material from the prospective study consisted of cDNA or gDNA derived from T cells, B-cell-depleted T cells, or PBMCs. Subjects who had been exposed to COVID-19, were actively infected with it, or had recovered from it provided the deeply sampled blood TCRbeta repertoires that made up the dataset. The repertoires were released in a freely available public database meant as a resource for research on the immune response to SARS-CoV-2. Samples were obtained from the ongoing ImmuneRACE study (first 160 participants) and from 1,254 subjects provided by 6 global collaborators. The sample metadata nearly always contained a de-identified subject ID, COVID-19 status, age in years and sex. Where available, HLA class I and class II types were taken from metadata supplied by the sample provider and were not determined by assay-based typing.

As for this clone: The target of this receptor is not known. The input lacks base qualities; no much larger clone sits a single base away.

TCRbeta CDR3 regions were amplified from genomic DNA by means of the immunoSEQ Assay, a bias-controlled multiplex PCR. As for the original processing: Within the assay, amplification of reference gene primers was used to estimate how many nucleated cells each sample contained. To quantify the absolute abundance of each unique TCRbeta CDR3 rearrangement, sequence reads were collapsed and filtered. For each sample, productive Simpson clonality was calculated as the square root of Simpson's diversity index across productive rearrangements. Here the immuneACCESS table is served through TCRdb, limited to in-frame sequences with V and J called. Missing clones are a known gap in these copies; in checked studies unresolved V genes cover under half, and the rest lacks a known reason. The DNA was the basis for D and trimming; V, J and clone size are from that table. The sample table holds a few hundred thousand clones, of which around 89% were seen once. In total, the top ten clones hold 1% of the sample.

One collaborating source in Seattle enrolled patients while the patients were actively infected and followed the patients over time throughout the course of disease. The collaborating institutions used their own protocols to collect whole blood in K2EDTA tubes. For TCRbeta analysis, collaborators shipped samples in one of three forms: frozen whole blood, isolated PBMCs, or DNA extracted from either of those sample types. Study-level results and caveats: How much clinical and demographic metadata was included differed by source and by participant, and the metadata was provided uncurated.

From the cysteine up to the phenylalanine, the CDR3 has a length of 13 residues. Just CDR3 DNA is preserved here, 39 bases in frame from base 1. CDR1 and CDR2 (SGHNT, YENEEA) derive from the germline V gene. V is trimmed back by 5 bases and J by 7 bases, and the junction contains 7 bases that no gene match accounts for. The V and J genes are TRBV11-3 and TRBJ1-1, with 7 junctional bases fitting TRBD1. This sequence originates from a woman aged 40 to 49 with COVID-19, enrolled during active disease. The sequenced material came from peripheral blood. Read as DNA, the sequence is TGTGCCAGCAGCCTAACAGGGGTTGGTGAAGCTTTCTTT. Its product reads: CASSLTGVGEAFF.